A single sample is the source of the 28 T cell receptor beta chains below, sequenced in a study of shared clonotypes between healthy human individuals (dated by TCRdb to the early 2020s). To prepare the library, the immunoSEQ multiplex PCR assay was applied. TCRdb obtained this table from immuneACCESS and retained in-frame rearrangements with V and J assigned. These tables miss some clones; where compared with another copy, unresolved V genes account for less than half of the shortfall, and the remainder is unexplained. For this sample there are about 490,000 clones; over 65% appear just once. The ten biggest clones cover roughly 13% of the sample. The sequenced sample consisted of PBMCs. All receptors come from a woman between 40 and 55 years old in good health. Some clones in this sample may be carry-over from other donors' samples.

The CDR3 sequence is CATSRAGTGNTEAFF. The CDR3 coding sequence is TGTGCCACCAGCAGAGCAGGGACAGGGAACACTGAAGCTTTCTTT. V and J are TRBV15 and TRBJ1-1, with TRBD1 matching 8 bases. CDR3 length: 15 amino acids. The V gene's germline CDR1 is LNHNV and CDR2 YYDKDF (reference sequence). V dropped 1 base and J dropped 1; count of bases not matched to a gene: 2.

The genes are TRBV4-1 and TRBJ1-1; D uncertain. V gave up 2 bases and J gave up 5 bases, with 12 bases separating them. The CDR3 totals 14 residues. Looked up from germline, CDR1 is MGHRA and CDR2 is YSYEKL. This CDR3 is CASSQPLLGTEAFF. The CDR3 DNA sequence: TGCGCCAGCAGCCAACCCTTACTGGGGACTGAAGCTTTCTTT.

The chain combines TRBV28 with TRBJ1-5; tentatively, D is TRBD1 (5 bases). The CDR3 has 15 amino acids. With 6 bases removed from V and 5 bases from J, the gap between germline ends came to 17 bases. Germline lookup yields CDR1 MDHEN and CDR2 SYDVKM. The CDR3 DNA follows: TGTGCCAGCAGCCCAGGAGCCAGGGTATATCAGCCCCAGCATTTT. It is translated as CASSPGARVYQPQHF.

A single count supports this clone. The chain couples TRBV25-1 to TRBJ2-5, with a possible D match to TRBD1 (5 bases). Between the trimmed V and J ends, which lost 0 bases and 5 bases, there was a span of 13 bases. CDR3 length: 15 residues. CDR1 and CDR2 from the germline V gene are MGHDK and SYGVNS. Here the CDR3 reads CASSEYLGVGETQYF. CDR3 coding DNA: TGTGCCAGCAGTGAATATTTAGGGGTTGGGGAGACCCAGTACTTC.

The chain carries TRBV19 and TRBJ1-1; maybe TRBD1 (5 bases). Germline values: CDR1 LNHDA, CDR2 SQIVND (reference sequence). The CDR3 loop spans 15 amino acids. V lost 4 bases to trimming and J lost 4 bases, with 16 bases between them. Here the CDR3 reads CASSTETAVITEAFF. In DNA, the CDR3 is TGTGCCAGTAGTACCGAGACAGCGGTTATCACTGAAGCTTTCTTT.

On this clone itself: It differs at one base from a far larger clone, so likely a read error. The chain uses TRBV14 and TRBJ2-1, with D possibly matching TRBD1 (5 bases). Per germline, CDR1 SGHDN and CDR2 FVKESK. This CDR3 is 17 amino acids long. The CDR3 loop is CAGSPSRWGTRANEQFF. CDR3 nucleotides: TGTGCCGGCAGCCCATCCCGGTGGGGCACTCGAGCCAATGAGCAGTTCTTC.

Turning to this clone: A much larger clone is a single base away; this may be a read error. The V gene is TRBV29-1, the J gene TRBJ2-2; TRBD1 matches at 9 bases. CDR1 is SQVTM and CDR2 is ANQGSEA in the germline V gene. V lost 4 bases to trimming and J lost 4 bases; unmatched junction nucleotides: 4. This CDR3 spans 14 amino acids. The CDR3 bases are TGCAGCGTTGGGACAGGGGTGCCCACCGGGGAGCTGTTTTTT. Its translation is CSVGTGVPTGELFF.

The chain recombines TRBV25-1 with TRBJ2-2; 13 nucleotides align to TRBD2. The CDR3 consists of 14 residues. V shed 5 bases, J shed 8 bases, and the junction held 2 bases outside the gene matches. Germline loops: CDR1 MGHDK, CDR2 SYGVNS. CDR3 DNA: TGTGCCAGCAGTCGGACTAGCGGGAGAGGGGAGCTGTTTTTT. Translated, it gives CASSRTSGRGELFF.

J is TRBJ2-1 and V is TRBV2; D call uncertain. V dropped 1 base and J dropped 8 bases, with 3 bases sitting between them. CDR3 length: 11 amino acids. The germline CDR1 and CDR2 sequences are SNHLY and FYNNEI. This CDR3 reads CASSEVYEQFF. The CDR3, as DNA: TGTGCCAGCAGTGAAGTGTATGAGCAGTTCTTC. Together with reference TRBV2 and TRBJ2-1, the CDR3 gives the full variable domain: EPEVTQTPSHQVTQMGQEVILRCVPISNHLYFYWYRQILGQKVEFLVSFYNNEISEKSEIFDDQFSVERPDGSNFTLKIRSTKLEDSAMYFCASSEVYEQFFGPGTRLTVL.

This clone was observed a few times. Other DNA sequences within the sample encode an identical CDR3. The chain joins TRBV7-9 to TRBJ1-4, with 7 positions matching TRBD1. Unmatched junction bases numbered 4, after V lost 1 base and J lost 8 bases. CDR1 SEHNR and CDR2 FQNEAQ come from the germline V gene (reference sequence). The CDR3 spans 14 residues. The CDR3 loop is CASSLGQGGEKLFF. CDR3 DNA: TGTGCCAGCAGCTTAGGACAGGGAGGCGAAAAACTGTTTTTT.

The rearrangement uses TRBV30 and TRBJ1-5; TRBD1 is a possible D gene (5 bases). The CDR3 contains 14 residues. V was pared by 1 base and J by 5 bases, with 12 bases between. CDR1 is GTSNPN, CDR2 SVGIG, per germline (reference sequence). CDR3 residues: CAWSGEQVYQPQHF. CDR3 nucleotide sequence: TGTGCCTGGAGTGGGGAACAGGTCTATCAGCCCCAGCATTTT.

V usage is TRBV5-6 and J usage is TRBJ2-2; a possible D gene is TRBD2 (6 bases). The V end lost 0 bases, the J end lost 0 bases, and 9 bases lay between the germline ends. Germline CDR1 SGHDT, CDR2 YYEEEE. The CDR3 loop spans 16 amino acids. This CDR3 is CASSLGLGANTGELFF. The CDR3 nucleotides read TGTGCCAGCAGCTTGGGACTAGGCGCGAACACCGGGGAGCTGTTTTTT.

CDR3 sequence reads: CASKSRPTGWNYGYTF. The CDR3 nucleotides are TGTGCCAGCAAAAGCCGCCCGACAGGGTGGAACTATGGCTACACCTTC. This chain joins TRBV28 and TRBJ1-2, with TRBD1 identical over 7 bases. The CDR3 has 16 residues. The V segment lost 7 bases and the J segment 2 bases; nucleotides outside the gene matches: 13. Germline V gene data show CDR1 as MDHEN and CDR2 as SYDVKM.

In this sample, this clone turned up a few times. This chain connects TRBV10-3 to TRBJ2-7; TRBD1 matches 9 bases. V trimming: 2 bases; J trimming: 6 bases; junction bases outside the gene matches: 8. The CDR3 length is 15 residues. Germline lookup yields CDR1 ENHRY and CDR2 SYGVKD. This chain's CDR3 is CAISERGTGLGEQYF. The CDR3 nucleotides read TGTGCCATCAGTGAGCGAGGGACAGGGTTGGGCGAGCAGTACTTC.

The chain employs TRBV11-2 and TRBJ1-5, with D possibly being TRBD1 (5 bases). The CDR3 loop spans 15 amino acids. The V and J ends lost 5 bases and 3 bases respectively, with 14 bases between them. The germline CDR1 and CDR2 sequences are SGHAT and FQNNGV. CDR3 sequence (DNA): TGTGCCAGCAGCCCAGACGGGACGGTCAATCAGCCCCAGCATTTT. This codes for CASSPDGTVNQPQHF.

This clone was seen more than once but under ten times. This rearrangement joins TRBV28 to TRBJ2-7, with 7 bases aligning to TRBD2. Germline assignment: CDR1 MDHEN and CDR2 SYDVKM. The length of the CDR3 is 14 residues. V was pared by 7 bases and J by 4 bases, with 10 bases of the junction left unmatched. CDR3: CASNPGGALYEQYF. CDR3 sequence (DNA): TGTGCCAGCAACCCGGGGGGAGCGTTGTACGAGCAGTACTTC.

The chain joins TRBV5-4 to TRBJ2-2; no clear D. The CDR3 length is 14 residues. V was trimmed by 4 bases and J by 4 bases, leaving 11 bases between them. From germline, CDR1 is SGHNT and CDR2 YYREEE (reference sequence). CDR3 sequence reads: CASSRLLGTGELFF. The DNA for the CDR3 is TGTGCCAGCAGCCGATTACTTGGCACCGGGGAGCTGTTTTTT.

This chain uses TRBV28 with TRBJ2-7, with D possibly being TRBD1 or TRBD2 (6 bases each). CDR1 MDHEN and CDR2 SYDVKM come from the germline V gene. The ends were cut back, 1 base at V and 2 bases at J, with 12 bases in the middle. The CDR3 spans 15 residues. CDR3 DNA sequence: TGTGCCAGCAGTTTATCTACGGGGGCTACCTACGAGCAGTACTTC. Translating it yields CASSLSTGATYEQYF.

This chain joins TRBV4-3 and TRBJ2-7, with 11 positions matching TRBD2. CDR1 and CDR2 from the germline V gene are LGHNA and YSLEER. This CDR3 has 16 amino acids. J lost 2 bases, V lost 3 bases, and 6 bases had no gene match. CDR3 amino acids: CASSQGGLAGTYEQYF. The DNA for the CDR3 is TGCGCCAGCAGCCAGGGCGGACTAGCGGGCACCTACGAGCAGTACTTC.

About this clone: A much larger clone is a single base away; this may be a read error. The chain is built from TRBV2 and TRBJ1-6; D not resolved. CDR3 length: 14 residues. The V end was cut by 5 bases, the J end by 3 bases, with 8 bases between. Germline loops: CDR1 SNHLY, CDR2 FYNNEI. The CDR3 loop reads CASSRYYYNSPLHF. The CDR3 DNA follows: TGTGCCAGCAGTCGATACTACTATAATTCACCCCTCCACTTT. Full variable domain (rest looked up from reference TRBV2 and TRBJ1-6): EPEVTQTPSHQVTQMGQEVILRCVPISNHLYFYWYRQILGQKVEFLVSFYNNEISEKSEIFDDQFSVERPDGSNFTLKIRSTKLEDSAMYFCASSRYYYNSPLHFGNGTRLTVT.

This chain connects TRBV6-5 to TRBJ2-3; TRBD2 matches at 10 bases. Germline CDR1 is MNHEY and CDR2 is SVGAGI. The CDR3 length is 15 residues. Trimming removed 6 bases from V and 4 bases from J; junction bases left unmatched: 7. In nucleotides, the CDR3 is TGTGCCAGCAGGCGTCTAGCGGGGGCCGCAGATACGCAGTATTTT. Its translation is CASRRLAGAADTQYF.

The gene calls are TRBV15 and TRBJ2-5; D is perhaps TRBD1 (6 bases). The V end lost 5 bases, the J end lost 2 bases, and 12 bases lay between the germline ends. The CDR3 has 14 amino acids. CDR1 and CDR2 from the germline V gene are LNHNV and YYDKDF (reference sequence). The CDR3 here is CATSGRTVQETQYF. For the CDR3, the DNA is TGTGCCACCAGCGGAAGGACAGTTCAAGAGACCCAGTACTTC.

The genes are TRBV30 and TRBJ2-7; D remains ambiguous. The V end was cut by 4 bases, the J end by 0 bases, with 10 bases between. The length of the CDR3 is 13 residues. In germline, CDR1 is GTSNPN, CDR2 SVGIG (reference sequence). CDR3: CAWMPGSSYEQYF. CDR3 sequence (DNA): TGTGCCTGGATGCCAGGCAGCTCCTACGAGCAGTACTTC.

V gene TRBV19 combines with J gene TRBJ2-7; D is undetermined. The germline V and J ends were trimmed by 3 bases and 0 bases, with 9 bases remaining between them. Germline V gene data show CDR1 as LNHDA and CDR2 as SQIVND (reference sequence). The CDR3 has 14 residues. This chain's CDR3 is CASSITQSSYEQYF. The CDR3 coding sequence is TGTGCCAGTAGTATTACCCAAAGCTCCTACGAGCAGTACTTC.

The chain combines TRBV6-4 with TRBJ2-3, with TRBD1 identical over 7 bases. J lost 3 bases, V lost 9 bases, and 9 bases had no gene match. This CDR3 contains 14 residues. Germline assignment: CDR1 MRHNA and CDR2 SNTAGT. CDR3 amino acids: CASSTGVSTDTQYF. The CDR3 coding sequence is TGTGCCAGTTCAACAGGGGTTTCGACAGATACGCAGTATTTT.

The V gene is TRBV2, the J gene TRBJ1-2; the D is unclear. Trimming took off 3 bases at V and 1 base at J, with 9 bases between the two ends. This CDR3 is built from 14 residues. CDR1 is SNHLY, CDR2 FYNNEI, per germline. Written as DNA, the CDR3 is TGTGCCAGCAGTGACGTGGGCAGTAACTATGGCTACACCTTC. Encoded protein: CASSDVGSNYGYTF.

A single count supports this clone. The chain has TRBV27 and TRBJ2-7; a possible D gene is TRBD1 (5 bases). V was shortened by 3 bases and J by 4 bases, with 16 bases between the two germline ends. Germline CDR1 is MNHEY and CDR2 is SMNVEV (reference sequence). The CDR3 loop spans 15 amino acids. The CDR3 reads CASSFNGHLRYEQYF. CDR3 DNA sequence: TGTGCCAGCAGTTTCAATGGACACTTGAGATACGAGCAGTACTTC.

This clone was seen at least ten times. This chain uses TRBV19 with TRBJ2-1; D possibly uses TRBD1 or TRBD2 (5 bases each). The CDR3 is made up of 13 amino acids. Deletions cut 6 bases from V and 3 bases from J, with 9 bases between. Germline V gene sequence: CDR1 LNHDA, CDR2 SQIVND (reference sequence). CDR3 sequence (DNA): TGTGCCAGTAGAGGGGACCTCTACAATGAGCAGTTCTTC. Protein sequence: CASRGDLYNEQFF.